The source of this TCR beta chain is a study of T cells in Graves' hyperthyroidism and ophthalmopathy. In germline, CDR1 is SGHTA, CDR2 FQGNSA. The CDR3 runs to 15 residues. V was pared by 5 bases and J by 6 bases, with 16 bases between. This clonotype was counted many times. RNA transcripts served as the template for amplifying TCR beta CDR3 regions. TCR CDR3 regions were first amplified by RT-PCR with HTBI primers. TCRdb passed the multiplex PCR reads through MiXCR, listing each CDR3 protein once. The table lists around 450,000 distinct CDR3 sequences, less than 20% of them singletons. Sequenced: blood. This clonotype was obtained from a woman aged 18-29 years with Graves' hyperthyroidism. This chain links TRBV7-2 with TRBJ1-4; perhaps TRBD1 as D (6 bases). CDR3 DNA sequence: TGTGCCAGCAGCCCCTACCAGAGGGGGGATGAAAAACTGTTTTTT. Its protein product is CASSPYQRGDEKLFF.